A few counts support the clone carrying this TCR beta chain. These data are taken from a study of blood T cell repertoires in COVID-19. In the source study's methods: How many nucleated cells were present was estimated from reference gene primer amplification. Method: immunoSEQ multiplex PCR; TCRdb's copy keeps in-frame clones and lacks some. D and trimming were read from the DNA, whereas the V and J calls and clone size are those reported in that table. The top ten clones hold under 5% of a sample with over 100,000 clones, about 79% of them seen once. Germline values: CDR1 LNHDA, CDR2 SQIVND (reference sequence). This CDR3 is 12 amino acids long. Trimming removed 3 bases at V and 7 bases at J, with 9 bases between.

Sequenced material: peripheral blood. The sequence came from a woman of 80 years or more with acute or convalescent COVID-19. This rearrangement joins TRBV19 to TRBJ1-1, with D hard to call. CDR3 protein: CASSMRAGEAFF. CDR3 DNA sequence: TGTGCCAGTAGTATGAGGGCTGGTGAAGCTTTCTTT.